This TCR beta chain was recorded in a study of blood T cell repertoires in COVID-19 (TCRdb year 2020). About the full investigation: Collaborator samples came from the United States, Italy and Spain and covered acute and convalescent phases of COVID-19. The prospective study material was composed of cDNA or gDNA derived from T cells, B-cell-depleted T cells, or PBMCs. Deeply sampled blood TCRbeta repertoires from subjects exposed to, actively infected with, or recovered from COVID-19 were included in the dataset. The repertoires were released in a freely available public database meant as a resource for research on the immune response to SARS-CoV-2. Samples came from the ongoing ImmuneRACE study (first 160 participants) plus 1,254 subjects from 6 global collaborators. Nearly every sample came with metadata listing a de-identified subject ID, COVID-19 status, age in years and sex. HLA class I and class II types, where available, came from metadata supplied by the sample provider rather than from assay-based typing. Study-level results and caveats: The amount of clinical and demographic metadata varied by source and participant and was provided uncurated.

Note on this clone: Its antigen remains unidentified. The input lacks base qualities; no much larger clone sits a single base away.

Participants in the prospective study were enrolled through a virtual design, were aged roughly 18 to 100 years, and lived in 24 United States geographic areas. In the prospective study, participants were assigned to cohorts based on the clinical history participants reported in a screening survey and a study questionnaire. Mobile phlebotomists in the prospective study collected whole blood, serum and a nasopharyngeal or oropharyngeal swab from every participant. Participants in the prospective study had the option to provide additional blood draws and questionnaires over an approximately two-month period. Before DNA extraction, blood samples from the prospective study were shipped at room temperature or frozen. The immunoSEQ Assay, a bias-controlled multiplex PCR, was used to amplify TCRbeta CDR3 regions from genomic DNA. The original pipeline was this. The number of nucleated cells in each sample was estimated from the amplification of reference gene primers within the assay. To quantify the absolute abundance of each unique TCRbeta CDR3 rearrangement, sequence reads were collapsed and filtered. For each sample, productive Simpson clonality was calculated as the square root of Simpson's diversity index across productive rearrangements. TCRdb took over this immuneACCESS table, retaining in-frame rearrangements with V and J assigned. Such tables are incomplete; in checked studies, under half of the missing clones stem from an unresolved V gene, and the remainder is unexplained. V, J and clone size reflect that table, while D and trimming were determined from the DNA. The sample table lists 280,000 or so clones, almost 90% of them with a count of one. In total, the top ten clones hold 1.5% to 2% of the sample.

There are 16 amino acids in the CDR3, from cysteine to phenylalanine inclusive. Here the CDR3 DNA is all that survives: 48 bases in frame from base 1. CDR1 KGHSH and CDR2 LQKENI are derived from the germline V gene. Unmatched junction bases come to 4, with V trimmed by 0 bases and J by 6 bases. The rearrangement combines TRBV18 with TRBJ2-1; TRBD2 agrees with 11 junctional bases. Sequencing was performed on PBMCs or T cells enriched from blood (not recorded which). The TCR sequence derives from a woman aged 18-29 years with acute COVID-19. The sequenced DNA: TGTGCCAGCTCACCACCCTTTAGCGGGAGGGCCAATGAGCAGTTCTTC. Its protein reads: CASSPPFSGRANEQFF. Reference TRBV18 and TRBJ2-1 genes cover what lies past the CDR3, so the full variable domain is NAGVMQNPRHLVRRRGQEARLRCSPMKGHSHVYWYRQLPEEGLKFMVYLQKENIIDESGMPKERFSAEFPKEGPSILRIQQVVRGDSAAYFCASSPPFSGRANEQFFGPGTRLTVL.